Listed here are 7 T cell receptor beta chains from one sample, sequenced in a study of blood T cell repertoires in COVID-19. Using immunoSEQ multiplex PCR, the repertoire was profiled, and TCRdb retains in-frame clones only, with some absent. The sample records 130,000 to 150,000 clones, 88% being singletons. Sequencing was carried out using peripheral blood. Source of these receptors: a man aged 45-60 years with active or convalescent COVID-19.

For the CDR3, the DNA is TGTGCCAGCAGTGAAGGAGGAGGGAATCAGCCCCAGCATTTT. Amino acids: CASSEGGGNQPQHF. The rearrangement joins TRBV5-4 to TRBJ1-5, with no clear D. The V and J ends lost 5 bases and 4 bases respectively, with 13 bases between them. Germline V CDR1 and CDR2: SGHNT, YYREEE (reference sequence). The CDR3 is made up of 14 amino acids.

The chain employs TRBV7-9 and TRBJ2-7; 8 bases are shared with TRBD2. This CDR3 spans 14 amino acids. Trimming removed 2 bases from V and 3 bases from J; junction bases left unmatched: 3. CDR1 SEHNR and CDR2 FQNEAQ come from the germline V gene (reference sequence). Written as DNA, the CDR3 is TGTGCCAGCAGCTTACAAGCGGGAGTCTACGAGCAGTACTTC. It encodes CASSLQAGVYEQYF.

The V gene is TRBV6-5, the J gene TRBJ1-6, with 8 bases that match TRBD1. This CDR3 is 15 amino acids long. The trim removed 5 bases at V and 7 bases at J, leaving 7 bases unmatched. Germline CDR1 and CDR2: MNHEY and SVGAGI. The CDR3 loop reads CASSTRQGKNSPLHF. CDR3 in DNA: TGTGCCAGCAGTACCCGACAGGGGAAAAATTCACCCCTCCACTTT.

The V and J genes are TRBV27 and TRBJ1-2; TRBD1 agrees at 7 bases. J was trimmed by 7 bases and V by 5 bases; bases with no gene match: 4. This CDR3 is 12 amino acids long. The germline CDR1 and CDR2 sequences are MNHEY and SMNVEV (reference sequence). The CDR3 coding sequence is TGTGCCAGCAGTCGACAGGGTGGTGGCTACACCTTC. Amino acids: CASSRQGGGYTF.

This CDR3 reads CASSFQGYEQYF. CDR3 DNA: TGTGCCAGCAGCTTTCAGGGGTACGAGCAGTACTTC. The chain couples TRBV11-2 to TRBJ2-7; perhaps TRBD1 as D (6 bases). V dropped 3 bases and J dropped 4 bases, with 7 bases sitting between them. The length of the CDR3 is 12 residues. Germline assignment: CDR1 SGHAT and CDR2 FQNNGV.

This clone was found once. V is TRBV20-1 and J is TRBJ1-5, with 8 nucleotides matching TRBD1. Germline CDR1 and CDR2: DFQATT and SNEGSKA (reference sequence). The CDR3 has 14 residues. The junction had 6 bases not matched to a gene; V was cut back by 3 bases and J by 5 bases. DNA for the CDR3: TGCAGTGCTAGTATCGGGACAGGCTATCAGCCCCAGCATTTT. Amino acids: CSASIGTGYQPQHF.

The chain carries TRBV4-2 and TRBJ2-1, with 14 bases lining up with TRBD2. V lost 6 bases, J lost 0 bases, and 7 bases stayed unmatched. Germline CDR1 is LGHNA and CDR2 is YNFKEQ. This CDR3 spans 18 amino acids. This chain's CDR3 is CASSLGTSGRNSYNEQFF. The CDR3 DNA reads TGTGCCAGCAGTTTGGGGACTAGCGGGAGAAACTCCTACAATGAGCAGTTCTTC.